This entry lists 13 T cell receptor beta chains sequenced from one sample in a study of Graves' ophthalmopathy and Graves' hyperthyroidism. For repertoire sequencing, the TCR beta CDR3 regions were amplified from RNA transcripts. First-round RT-PCR relied on HTBI primers, and a second-round multiplex PCR came next. MiXCR, applied by TCRdb to the multiplex PCR reads, yields one record per CDR3 protein. Of roughly 480,000 distinct CDR3 sequences in the sample, over 13% were seen once. The sequencing input was blood. The receptors originated from a woman aged 30 to 39 with Graves' ophthalmopathy.

This clonotype was seen repeatedly, ten times or more. The chain joins TRBV6-5 to TRBJ2-7; D is unresolved. Germline V CDR1 and CDR2: MNHEY, SVGAGI. The CDR3 totals 12 residues. V lost 5 bases and J lost 4, with 9 bases in between. The chain's CDR3 is CASSNLGYEQYF. CDR3 DNA sequence: TGTGCCAGCAGTAACCTGGGATACGAGCAGTACTTC.

The table lists this clonotype with a few counts. The chain has TRBV11-1 and TRBJ1-3; a weak D match, TRBD1 (5 bases). With 2 bases removed from V and 3 bases from J, the gap between germline ends came to 14 bases. Germline CDR1 SGHAT, CDR2 FQDESV (reference sequence). The CDR3 loop spans 16 amino acids. CDR3 DNA: TGTGCCAGCAGCTTAAACTCAGGGTTCGATGGAAACACCATATATTTT. Translation: CASSLNSGFDGNTIYF.

This chain joins TRBV12-3 or TRBV12-4 and TRBJ1-5; a possible D gene is TRBD1 (6 bases). The ends were cut back, 6 bases at V and 1 base at J, with 10 bases in the middle. This CDR3 has 14 residues. CDR3 nucleotide sequence: TGTGCCAGCAGCGGGGGCAGGAGCAATCAGCCCCAGCATTTT. This encodes CASSGGRSNQPQHF.

This clonotype has at least ten counts. Just one base apart from a much larger clone, this may be a read error. The chain has TRBV12-3 or TRBV12-4 and TRBJ1-2; weak D call: TRBD1 (5 bases). The CDR3 is 17 amino acids. The CDR3 sequence is CASSLRGEGPPNYGYAF. CDR3 bases: TGTGCCAGCAGTTTACGAGGGGAAGGCCCCCCTAACTATGGCTACGCCTTC.

This clonotype came up many times. The DNA of the CDR3 is TGTGCCAGCAGTGTTGGGGGAATGGGCACTGAAGCTTTCTTT. Translated: CASSVGGMGTEAFF. The rearrangement joins TRBV6-1 to TRBJ1-1; a weak D match, TRBD1 (5 bases). The V and J ends lost 4 bases and 4 bases respectively, with 13 bases between them. Germline V gene lookup returns CDR1 MNHNS and CDR2 SASEGT. The CDR3 consists of 14 residues.

CDR3 residues: CASSPRGTWNTEAFF. In DNA form, the CDR3 reads TGTGCCAGCTCACCACGTGGCACCTGGAACACTGAAGCTTTCTTT. This rearrangement joins TRBV18 to TRBJ1-1; D gene unclear. This CDR3 spans 15 amino acids. V was pared by 1 base and J by 1 base, with 10 bases between. The V gene's germline CDR1 is KGHSH and CDR2 LQKENI.

This clonotype was detected only a few times. V and J are TRBV5-1 and TRBJ2-5; 9 nucleotides agree with TRBD1. CDR3 length: 16 amino acids. Germline V gene sequence: CDR1 SGHRS, CDR2 YFSETQ. The junction had 13 bases not matched to a gene; V was cut back by 5 bases and J by 5 bases. CDR3 sequence (DNA): TGCGCCAGCAGGGCGGCCGGACAGGGGATGAGGGAGACCCAGTACTTC. Translated, it gives CASRAAGQGMRETQYF.

This clonotype was counted many times. The V gene is TRBV13, the J gene TRBJ2-7, with a possible D match to TRBD1 (5 bases). Germline CDR1 is PRHDT and CDR2 is FYEKMQ (reference sequence). This CDR3 has 12 amino acids. The V gene lost 5 bases and the J gene lost 4 bases, with 9 bases spanning the gap. The CDR3 spells CASSQGIYEQYF. For the CDR3, the DNA is TGTGCCAGCAGCCAGGGTATTTACGAGCAGTACTTC.

Ten or more counts support this clonotype. This rearrangement joins TRBV12-5 to TRBJ1-3; no definite D call. Germline V gives CDR1 LGHNT, CDR2 FRNRAP. This CDR3 contains 19 residues. With 3 bases removed from V and 4 bases from J, the gap between germline ends came to 25 bases. This CDR3 is CASGFRYGSQALTGNTIYF. The CDR3 DNA sequence: TGTGCTAGTGGTTTCCGGTACGGTTCGCAGGCCCTGACCGGAAACACCATATATTTT.

This clonotype came up many times. The rearrangement uses TRBV7-9 and TRBJ2-5; TRBD2 is a possible D gene (5 bases). The CDR3 contains 19 residues. V was trimmed by 0 bases and J by 5 bases, leaving 25 bases between them. CDR1 is SEHNR, CDR2 FQNEAQ, per germline (reference sequence). The DNA of the CDR3 is TGTGCCAGCAGCTTAGCCCCCCTTCCACGGGGTCCACTAGTGGAGACCCAGTACTTC. Residues: CASSLAPLPRGPLVETQYF.

This clonotype has at least ten counts. One end of the junction is discordant with germline, which a read error may explain. The rearrangement links TRBV6-1 to TRBJ2-5; possibly TRBD1 or TRBD2 for D (6 bases each). Germline CDR1 MNHNS, CDR2 SASEGT. The CDR3 has 15 amino acids. The CDR3 region has the DNA TGTGCCGGCAGGCCCTCTGGGGGGCCGCAAGAGACCCAGTACTTC. It specifies CAGRPSGGPQETQYF.

This clonotype was counted many times. The V gene is TRBV12-3 or TRBV12-4, the J gene TRBJ1-5; D ambiguous. V shed 7 bases and J shed 4 bases, with 8 bases lying between them. The CDR3 loop spans 12 amino acids. CDR3 sequence reads: CASTMGNQPQHF. CDR3 sequence (DNA): TGTGCCAGCACCATGGGAAATCAGCCCCAGCATTTT.

This clonotype was recorded many times. V is TRBV7-6 and J is TRBJ1-1; no reliable D call. CDR1 and CDR2 from the germline V gene are SGHVS and FNYEAQ. The CDR3 extends over 16 amino acids. Trimming removed 1 base at V and 0 bases at J, with 12 bases between. CDR3 sequence: CASSLDAAALNTEAFF. CDR3 bases: TGTGCCAGCAGCTTAGATGCGGCAGCCTTGAACACTGAAGCTTTCTTT.